This T cell receptor (beta chain) was captured in a study of early T cells in non-severe SARS-CoV-2 infection (dated by TCRdb to the early 2020s). About the study as a whole: Because TCR sequencing relied on bulk RNA taken from unsorted whole blood, pairing of alpha and beta chains was not possible. Study-wide conclusions, independent of this receptor: VDJdb matching was skewed toward anti-spike CD8 responses and likely underestimated virus-specific expansions by missing private and CD4 specificities.

Cut back by 1 base and 1 base, the V and J ends lie 11 bases apart. Via the germline V gene (reference sequence), CDR1 is PRHDT and CDR2 FYEKMQ. From the cysteine through the phenylalanine, the CDR3 covers 15 amino acids. The only DNA kept is the CDR3, 45 bases in frame from the first base. This was a case-control study nested in a cohort of healthcare workers in London, UK, who had nasopharyngeal swab PCR tests and blood samples taken every week. Healthcare workers were enrolled in the week of the UK lockdown, from 23 to 31 March 2020, and were followed every week for up to roughly 16 weeks. This clonotype was observed a handful of times. The specificity of this receptor is unknown. No much larger clone is present one base from it, and per-base qualities are unavailable. Receptor libraries were prepared by 5' RACE. Sequenced using a NextSeq 500. The TCR library protocol attached unique molecular identifiers to individual cDNA molecules to correct for sequencing error and PCR bias. Both TCR alpha and beta chains were sequenced, and tight co-correlation was observed between alpha and beta sequence abundances in each sample. The original methods were these. Decombinator V4 was used to annotate the V gene, J gene and CDR3 of the TCR sequences. Expanded TCRs were defined as changing significantly between any two time points under a Poisson model with p below 0.0001. TCR abundances were normalised to the total number of TCRs sequenced per sample and expressed as counts per million. TRAV1-2 paired with TRAJ12, TRAJ20 or TRAJ33 defined MAIT TCRs, while TRAV10 paired with TRAJ18 defined iNKT TCRs. VDJdb, accessed 1 November 2021, was searched for CMV, EBV and SARS-CoV-2 annotated TCRs, with TCRs annotated for multiple antigens excluded. The raw public reads went through TCRdb reprocessing: fastp at Q25, MiXCR clone calling, in-frame beta chains kept. Every entry covers one CDR3 protein and lists the most common genes and DNA from its rows. The V and J calls come from TCRdb's annotation, not from the publication. The sample has about 64,000 distinct CDR3 sequences on record, around 13% of them singletons. The ten top clones hold 4% to 5% of the sample.

The source is an adult who was a healthcare worker with PCR-confirmed SARS-CoV-2 infection or an uninfected control (not recorded which). Material for sequencing was whole blood. The chain couples TRBV13 to TRBJ2-7; the D assignment is uncertain and may be TRBD1 or TRBD2, with 7 bases supporting each. The CDR3: CASSLAQGGSYEQYF. The DNA reads as follows: TGTGCCAGCAGCTTAGCCCAGGGGGGGTCCTACGAGCAGTACTTC.